This T cell receptor (beta chain) was identified in a study of regulatory T cells in long-lasting Graves disease. This clonotype was counted many times. Time point described: newly diagnosed GD, antithyroid drugs for less than 3 months. Scientists built the TCR library using RNA that was extracted from PBMCs. Combining iRepertoire HTBI primers with Arm-PCR of CDR3 regions, the authors built TCR beta libraries. TCRdb reprocessed the multiplex PCR reads with MiXCR, giving one entry per CDR3 protein. Of a few hundred thousand distinct CDR3 sequences listed, 20% to 25% are singletons. The starting material was peripheral blood mononuclear cells (PBMCs), obtained at new diagnosis, from a patient treated with antithyroid drugs. The receptor was isolated from a female donor with Graves disease.

DNA for the CDR3: TGTGCCTGCGGAAGGGGCGCGGGTCAGCCCCAGCATTTT. This codes for CACGRGAGQPQHF. The chain links TRBV7-8 to TRBJ1-5; possibly TRBD1 for D (5 bases). CDR1 is SGHVS and CDR2 is FQNEAQ in the germline V gene. V lost 11 bases and J lost 6, with 17 bases in between. CDR3 length equals 13 residues.